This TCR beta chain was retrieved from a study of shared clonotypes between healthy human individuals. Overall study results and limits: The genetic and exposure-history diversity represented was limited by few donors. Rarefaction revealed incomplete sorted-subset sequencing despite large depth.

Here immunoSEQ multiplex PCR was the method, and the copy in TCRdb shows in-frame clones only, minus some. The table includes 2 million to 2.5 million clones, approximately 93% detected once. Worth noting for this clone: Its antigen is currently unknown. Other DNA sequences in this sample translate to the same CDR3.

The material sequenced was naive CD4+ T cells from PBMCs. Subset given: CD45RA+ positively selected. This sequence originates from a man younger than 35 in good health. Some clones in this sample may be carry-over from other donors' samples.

The CDR3 sequence: CASSNRRNTEAFF. DNA for the CDR3: TGTGCCAGCAGCAACCGGAGGAACACTGAAGCTTTCTTT. The chain uses TRBV6-5 and TRBJ1-1; D remains unclear. Germline values: CDR1 MNHEY, CDR2 SVGAGI. This CDR3 spans 13 amino acids. V was pared by 6 bases and J by 1 base, with 9 bases between.